This TCR beta chain was recovered during a study of T cells expressing NK-cell markers. Reanalyzing the 5' RACE reads, TCRdb keeps one entry per CDR3 protein, without DNA. The specimen's table records about 160,000 distinct CDR3 sequences. Germline assignment: CDR1 DFQATT and CDR2 SNEGSKA (reference sequence). This CDR3 has 15 amino acids. The TCR originated in a woman between 18 and 70 years old in good health. The sequenced sample was blood T cells: a sorted CD56 or NKG2C T cell subset, CD4+ or CD8+ T cells, or bulk PBMC T cells (not recorded which). V is TRBV20-1 and J is TRBJ2-3; TCRdb's assignment of TRBD2 cannot be checked, as there is no DNA. The CDR3 sequence: CSARSGALLTDTQYF.